Following are 26 T cell receptor beta chains from one sample sequenced in a study of shared clonotypes between healthy human individuals (dated by TCRdb to about 2020). Libraries were built with the immunoSEQ multiplex PCR assay. TCRdb obtained this table from immuneACCESS and retained in-frame rearrangements with V and J assigned. These tables miss some clones; where compared with another copy, unresolved V genes account for less than half of the shortfall, and the remainder is unexplained. The sample includes about 990,000 clones, with about 84% observed a single time. The ten largest clones add up to 0.5% to 0.65% of the sample. The source material was memory CD4+ T cells from PBMCs. This specimen's cell subset or site label, per the study, means: CD45RA-negative fraction. These receptor sequences come from a man in his late teens or twenties in good health. Some clones in this sample may be carry-over from other donors' samples.

This sequence joins TRBV15 and TRBJ2-5; perhaps TRBD1 as D (6 bases). Deletions cut 5 bases from V and 4 bases from J, with 14 bases between. The germline gives CDR1 LNHNV, CDR2 YYDKDF (reference sequence). The CDR3 consists of 14 residues. CDR3 loop: CATSGPNRVETQYF. The CDR3 nucleotides read TGTGCCACCAGCGGACCAAACAGGGTAGAGACCCAGTACTTC.

This chain uses TRBV27 with TRBJ1-1, with 7 bases fitting TRBD1. This CDR3 has 14 residues. Germline CDR1 is MNHEY and CDR2 is SMNVEV (reference sequence). The trim removed 6 bases at V and 1 base at J, leaving 5 bases unmatched. As DNA, the CDR3 is TGTGCCAGCAGGTACAGGGGAGAGAACACTGAAGCTTTCTTT. It specifies CASRYRGENTEAFF.

This clone was detected only once. This chain uses TRBV6-6 with TRBJ2-7; no definite D call. Germline CDR1 is MNHNY and CDR2 is SVGAGI (reference sequence). The V gene lost 6 bases and the J gene lost 4 bases, with 19 bases spanning the gap. The CDR3 covers 15 residues. As DNA, the CDR3 is TGTGCCAGCAGCTCCGTAGACTTGAAGCAGTACGAGCAGTACTTC. As protein: CASSSVDLKQYEQYF.

Only a few counts were recorded for this clone. One junction end does not reproduce the germline sequence, and a read error may be involved. At the DNA level, this CDR3 is encoded by other sequences in the same sample as well. J is TRBJ1-1 and V is TRBV11-2, with unresolved D. The CDR3 runs to 16 residues. The V gene's germline CDR1 is SGHAT and CDR2 FQNNGV. CDR3 protein: CASSSYRPGSATEAFF. CDR3 DNA sequence: TGTGCCAGCAGCTCTTACCGCCCGGGGTCGGCCACTGAAGCTTTCTTC.

This rearrangement joins TRBV7-9 to TRBJ1-2; D remains ambiguous. The V gene's germline CDR1 is SEHNR and CDR2 FQNEAQ (reference sequence). The CDR3 has 17 residues. Trimming removed 2 bases at V and 6 bases at J, with 22 bases between. The CDR3 DNA reads TGTGCCAGCAGCTTAAGAGTAGGCGGGCAGGACGGAGATGGCTACACCTTC. Its translation: CASSLRVGGQDGDGYTF.

Of note for this clone: This could be a read error, since a much larger clone is one nucleotide away. The sample has other DNA sequences that encode this CDR3 too. This chain joins TRBV28 and TRBJ2-7; D is unresolved. Germline V lookup: CDR1 MDHEN, CDR2 SYDVKM. This CDR3 contains 11 residues. V gave up 6 bases and J gave up 4 bases, with 7 bases separating them. The CDR3 DNA reads TGTGCCAGCAGCCTTAGGTACGAGCAGTACTTC. Translation gives CASSLRYEQYF.

The chain employs TRBV28 and TRBJ1-6; a weak D match, TRBD1 (5 bases). The CDR3 totals 14 residues. CDR1 MDHEN and CDR2 SYDVKM come from the germline V gene. Trimming stripped 7 bases from V and 6 bases from J, with 13 bases between. The CDR3 DNA reads as TGTGCCAGCAAAATGGGACTGGCTAATTCACCCCTCCACTTT. This encodes CASKMGLANSPLHF.

The chain uses TRBV29-1 and TRBJ2-3; D gene ambiguous. The CDR3 extends over 14 amino acids. Between the trimmed V and J ends, which lost 3 bases and 1 base, there was a span of 11 bases. Germline CDR1 is SQVTM and CDR2 is ANQGSEA. CDR3 coding DNA: TGCAGCGTTGAGGTGGTCCTTCGCACAGATACGCAGTATTTT. This gives the protein CSVEVVLRTDTQYF.

The genes are TRBV28 and TRBJ1-2; no definite D call. This CDR3 is built from 13 residues. V was clipped by 6 bases and J by 12 bases, with 20 bases between them. CDR1 is MDHEN and CDR2 is SYDVKM in the germline V gene. CDR3: CASSPRNGGLDTF. For the CDR3, the DNA is TGTGCCAGCAGCCCTCGAAATGGAGGTTTGGACACCTTC.

The gene calls are TRBV7-2 and TRBJ1-2; D not resolved. V was pared by 1 base and J by 3 bases, with 9 bases between. The CDR3 sequence is 14 residues long. Germline V gene lookup returns CDR1 SGHTA and CDR2 FQGNSA. The CDR3 nucleotides are TGTGCCAGCAGCTTAGGTGGGGATCACTATGGCTACACCTTC. Protein sequence: CASSLGGDHYGYTF.

The genes are TRBV6-1 and TRBJ2-7; D unclear. This CDR3 has 14 amino acids. V shed 4 bases and J shed 0 bases, with 10 bases lying between them. The germline V gene encodes CDR1 MNHNS and CDR2 SASEGT. CDR3 sequence reads: CASSGALSSYEQYF. The DNA for the CDR3 is TGTGCCAGCAGTGGAGCGCTCAGCTCCTACGAGCAGTACTTC.

The chain links TRBV7-9 to TRBJ2-2, with 8 bases lining up with TRBD2. Germline V gene lookup returns CDR1 SEHNR and CDR2 FQNEAQ (reference sequence). CDR3 length: 14 residues. The V segment lost 1 base and the J segment 6 bases; nucleotides outside the gene matches: 1. CDR3 nucleotides: TGTGCCAGCAGCTTAGGGCGGGAGGCCGGGGAGCTGTTTTTT. Residues: CASSLGREAGELFF. The whole variable domain, remainder taken from reference TRBV7-9 and TRBJ2-2, is DTGVSQNPRHKITKRGQNVTFRCDPISEHNRLYWYRQTLGQGPEFLTYFQNEAQLEKSRLLSDRFSAERPKGSFSTLEIQRTEQGDSAMYLCASSLGREAGELFFGEGSRLTVL.

The chain is built from TRBV9 and TRBJ2-7, with 8 bases aligning to TRBD2. This CDR3 contains 14 residues. The germline gives CDR1 SGDLS, CDR2 YYNGEE. V dropped 4 bases and J dropped 2; count of bases not matched to a gene: 5. Here the CDR3 DNA reads TGTGCCAGCAGCACAGCGGGGGTGGCCTACGAGCAGTACTTC. Translating it yields CASSTAGVAYEQYF. Using reference TRBV9 and TRBJ2-7 for the parts outside the CDR3, the full variable domain is DSGVTQTPKHLITATGQRVTLRCSPRSGDLSVYWYQQSLDQGLQFLIQYYNGEERAKGNILERFSAQQFPDLHSELNLSSLELGDSALYFCASSTAGVAYEQYFGPGTRLTVT.

The rearrangement links TRBV30 to TRBJ1-2, with 10 nucleotides matching TRBD1. V lost 2 bases to trimming and J lost 4 bases; unmatched junction nucleotides: 4. The germline CDR1 and CDR2 sequences are GTSNPN and SVGIG (reference sequence). The CDR3 length is 14 residues. The DNA for the CDR3 is TGTGCCTGGAGTACAGGACAGGGGGGCTATGGCTACACCTTC. This encodes CAWSTGQGGYGYTF. The variable domain in full, completed from reference TRBV30 and TRBJ1-2, reads SQTIHQWPATLVQPVGSPLSLECTVEGTSNPNLYWYRQAAGRGLQLLFYSVGIGQISSEVPQNLSASRPQDRQFILSSKKLLLSDSGFYLCAWSTGQGGYGYTFGSGTRLTVV.

The chain has TRBV4-2 and TRBJ2-7; possible D gene TRBD1, 6 bases. From germline, CDR1 is LGHNA and CDR2 YNFKEQ. V gave up 4 bases and J gave up 7 bases, with 14 bases separating them. There are 13 residues in the CDR3. The CDR3 reads CASSLATGNEQYF. CDR3 in DNA: TGTGCCAGCAGCCTAGCAACAGGGAATGAGCAGTACTTC.

The chain is built from TRBV27 and TRBJ2-7; 12 bases are a match to TRBD2. V dropped 4 bases and J dropped 2; count of bases not matched to a gene: 6. Germline CDR1 reads MNHEY; CDR2 reads SMNVEV (reference sequence). The CDR3 is 16 amino acids. CDR3 sequence: CASSSPRLAGAYEQYF. The CDR3 DNA sequence: TGTGCCAGCAGTTCCCCTCGACTAGCGGGAGCCTACGAGCAGTACTTC.

The rearrangement links TRBV10-1 to TRBJ2-1; D tentatively fits TRBD1 or TRBD2 (6 bases each). The germline V gene encodes CDR1 WNHNN and CDR2 SYGVQD (reference sequence). The length of the CDR3 is 13 residues. V was trimmed by 9 bases and J by 9 bases, leaving 18 bases between them. The CDR3 DNA sequence: TGCGCCAGTAGGGGGGTGCAGGGCACTGAGCAGTTCTTC. This gives the protein CASRGVQGTEQFF.

A note on this clone: A single base separates this from a much larger clone, so it may be a read error. The genes are TRBV15 and TRBJ2-7; no reliable D call. The V end lost 4 bases, the J end lost 4 bases, and 20 bases lay between the germline ends. The CDR3 is 16 residues long. The germline V gene encodes CDR1 LNHNV and CDR2 YYDKDF (reference sequence). CDR3 sequence reads: CATSKEGTLGVYEQYF. For the CDR3, the DNA is TGTGCCACCAGCAAAGAAGGTACCTTAGGAGTATACGAGCAGTACTTC.

This clone was found a few times. The V gene is TRBV7-2, the J gene TRBJ1-5, with D possibly TRBD1 on 6 matching bases. V lost 5 bases to trimming and J lost 3 bases, with 14 bases between them. The CDR3 length is 15 residues. CDR1 and CDR2 from the germline V gene are SGHTA and FQGNSA. The CDR3 sequence: CASSLSGQFNQPQHF. CDR3 in DNA: TGTGCCAGCAGCCTCTCCGGACAGTTCAATCAGCCCCAGCATTTT.

The V gene is TRBV28, the J gene TRBJ1-4; the D gene is possibly TRBD1 (6 bases). Germline CDR1 MDHEN, CDR2 SYDVKM. The V end was cut by 10 bases, the J end by 7 bases, with 16 bases between. The CDR3 runs to 13 residues. CDR3 protein: CAIAGHLAEKLFF. CDR3 nucleotide sequence: TGTGCCATTGCGGGACACCTAGCTGAAAAACTGTTTTTT.

In the case of this clone: This may come from a read error, since a much larger clone is one base off. The rearrangement joins TRBV7-9 to TRBJ1-3; the D is unclear. The length of the CDR3 is 14 residues. Looked up from germline, CDR1 is SEHNR and CDR2 is FQNEAQ (reference sequence). CDR3 in amino acids: CASSSLSSGNAIYF. The CDR3 DNA is TGTGCCAGCAGCTCACTGTCCTCTGGAAACGCCATATATTTT. The full variable domain, rest sourced from reference TRBV7-9 and TRBJ1-3, is DTGVSQNPRHKITKRGQNVTFRCDPISEHNRLYWYRQTLGQGPEFLTYFQNEAQLEKSRLLSDRFSAERPKGSFSTLEIQRTEQGDSAMYLCASSSLSSGNAIYFGEGSWLTVV.

The CDR3 bases are TGTGCCAGCAGAGAACTCAGGGGGCGAATCACCGGGGAGCTGTTTTTT. Protein: CASRELRGRITGELFF. The chain links TRBV28 to TRBJ2-2, with 8 bases identical to TRBD1. V lost 6 bases and J lost 4; bases outside the gene matches: 10. Germline V lookup: CDR1 MDHEN, CDR2 SYDVKM. The CDR3 covers 16 residues.

Concerning this clone itself: It may be a read error: a sequence one base away is much more abundant. The gene calls are TRBV7-8 and TRBJ1-1, with unresolved D. The CDR3 runs to 13 residues. V was pared by 3 bases and J by 1 base, with 6 bases between. CDR1 and CDR2 (germline): SGHVS, FQNEAQ. CDR3 amino acids: CASSFGRNTEAFF. In DNA, the CDR3 is TGTGCCAGCAGCTTTGGCAGGAACACTGAAGCTTTCTTT.

V usage is TRBV5-1 and J usage is TRBJ2-2; 8 nucleotides line up with TRBD2. The CDR3 has 16 residues. V was clipped by 1 base and J by 2 bases; unmatched bases: 4. The germline V gene has CDR1 SGHRS and CDR2 YFSETQ. CDR3 nucleotides: TGCGCCAGCAGCTTGTGGGTAGCGGGAAACACCGGGGAGCTGTTTTTT. Translation gives CASSLWVAGNTGELFF.

This chain links TRBV7-9 with TRBJ2-1; no firm D call. CDR1 and CDR2 (germline): SEHNR, FQNEAQ (reference sequence). The CDR3 runs to 15 residues. Trimming left V 2 bases short and J 0 bases short, with 8 bases between. This chain's CDR3 is CASSLTGSSYNEQFF. The CDR3 DNA is TGTGCCAGCAGCTTAACCGGAAGCTCCTACAATGAGCAGTTCTTC.

This chain connects TRBV11-2 to TRBJ2-7; perhaps TRBD1 as D (5 bases). The germline CDR1 and CDR2 sequences are SGHAT and FQNNGV. CDR3 length: 15 residues. Trimming removed 4 bases from V and 4 bases from J, with 17 bases in between. CDR3 coding DNA: TGTGCCAGCAGCTATCGACAGCCCTCGGGTTACGAGCAGTACTTC. Protein: CASSYRQPSGYEQYF.